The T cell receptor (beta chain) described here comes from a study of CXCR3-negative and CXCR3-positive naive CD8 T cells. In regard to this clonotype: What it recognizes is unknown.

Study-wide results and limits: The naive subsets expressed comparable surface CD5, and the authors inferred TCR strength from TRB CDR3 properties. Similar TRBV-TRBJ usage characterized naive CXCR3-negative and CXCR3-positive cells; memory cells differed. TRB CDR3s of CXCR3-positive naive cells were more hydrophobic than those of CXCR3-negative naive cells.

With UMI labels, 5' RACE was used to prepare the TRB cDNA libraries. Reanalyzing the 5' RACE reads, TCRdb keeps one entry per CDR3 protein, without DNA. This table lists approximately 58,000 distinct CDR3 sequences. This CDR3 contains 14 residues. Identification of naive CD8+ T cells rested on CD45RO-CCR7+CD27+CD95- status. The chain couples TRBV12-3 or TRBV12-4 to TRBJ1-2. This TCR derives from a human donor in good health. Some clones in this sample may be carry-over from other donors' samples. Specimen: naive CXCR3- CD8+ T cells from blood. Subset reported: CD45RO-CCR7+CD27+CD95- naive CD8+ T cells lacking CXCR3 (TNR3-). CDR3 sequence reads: CASSLGGSYYGYTF.